Presented here are 6 T cell receptor beta chains from one specimen sequenced in a study of T-cell reconstitution after alpha-beta-depleted transplantation in children. Unique molecular identifiers were incorporated when the TCRbeta library was constructed. TCRdb called the PCR reads again in MiXCR, with one record for every CDR3 protein. The sample contains more than 500,000 distinct CDR3 sequences, over 10% of which appear only once. The sample consisted of PBMCs, mostly from graft donor cells, taken 180 days after TCRalphabeta/CD19-depleted stem cell transplant. The receptors here all came from a female patient aged 2-9 years who had a stem cell transplant for aplastic anemia, so the T cells may come from the graft donor.

The V call is TRBV7-6, the J call TRBJ2-3, with TRBD1 matching over 7 bases. This CDR3 has 13 residues. With V trimmed by 4 bases and J by 5 bases, 3 bases remained unmatched. Germline V gene lookup returns CDR1 SGHVS and CDR2 FNYEAQ. CDR3 coding DNA: TGTGCCAGCAGCTCACCAGGGGGAGATACGCAGTATTTT. Protein product: CASSSPGGDTQYF.

This clonotype was counted between two and nine times. The CDR3 here is CATSDHPGRKDKNIQYF. The CDR3 region has the DNA TGTGCCACCAGTGATCATCCGGGACGGAAAGACAAAAACATTCAGTACTTC. J is TRBJ2-4 and V is TRBV24-1; D is perhaps TRBD1 or TRBD2 (5 bases each). The CDR3 length is 17 residues. The V end was cut by 3 bases, the J end by 3 bases, with 17 bases between. The germline V gene has CDR1 KGHDR and CDR2 SFDVKD.

This clonotype was observed a few times. The J gene is TRBJ1-5, the V gene TRBV3-1, with 10 positions matching TRBD1. The CDR3 contains 14 residues. V was pared by 3 bases and J by 7 bases, with 3 bases of the junction left unmatched. Germline CDR1 and CDR2: LGHDT and YNNKEL (reference sequence). Here the CDR3 reads CASSQTGGGQPQHF. CDR3 bases: TGTGCCAGCAGCCAGACAGGGGGCGGGCAGCCCCAGCATTTT.

For the CDR3, the DNA is TGTGCCACCAGGCAACAGGGAAGCAAAAACATTCAGTACTTC. Amino acids: CATRQQGSKNIQYF. The chain carries TRBV15 and TRBJ2-4; D perhaps matches TRBD1 (6 bases). The CDR3 has 14 amino acids. Germline V CDR1 and CDR2: LNHNV, YYDKDF (reference sequence). Trimming cost V 6 bases and J 3 bases, with 12 bases left between them.

The genes are TRBV28 and TRBJ2-3; 12 bases fit TRBD1. The CDR3 has 18 residues. Germline V gives CDR1 MDHEN, CDR2 SYDVKM. Unmatched junction bases numbered 11, after V lost 2 bases and J lost 5 bases. CDR3 in amino acids: CASSLEGGQGAFRDTQYF. The CDR3 DNA sequence: TGTGCCAGCAGTTTAGAAGGGGGACAGGGGGCTTTTAGAGATACGCAGTATTTT. The full variable domain, rest sourced from reference TRBV28 and TRBJ2-3, is DVKVTQSSRYLVKRTGEKVFLECVQDMDHENMFWYRQDPGLGLRLIYFSYDVKMKEKGDIPEGYSVSREKKERFSLILESASTNQTSMYLCASSLEGGQGAFRDTQYFGPGTRLTVL.

The gene calls are TRBV7-9 and TRBJ2-7; TRBD2 matches 8 bases. The CDR3 extends over 17 amino acids. The germline V gene encodes CDR1 SEHNR and CDR2 FQNEAQ (reference sequence). The ends lost 5 bases at V and 5 bases at J; junction bases unmatched: 17. The CDR3 DNA follows: TGTGCCAGCAGCAAAGCCGGGCCCAGCGGGAGAGTCGACGAGCAGTACTTC. Translated: CASSKAGPSGRVDEQYF.